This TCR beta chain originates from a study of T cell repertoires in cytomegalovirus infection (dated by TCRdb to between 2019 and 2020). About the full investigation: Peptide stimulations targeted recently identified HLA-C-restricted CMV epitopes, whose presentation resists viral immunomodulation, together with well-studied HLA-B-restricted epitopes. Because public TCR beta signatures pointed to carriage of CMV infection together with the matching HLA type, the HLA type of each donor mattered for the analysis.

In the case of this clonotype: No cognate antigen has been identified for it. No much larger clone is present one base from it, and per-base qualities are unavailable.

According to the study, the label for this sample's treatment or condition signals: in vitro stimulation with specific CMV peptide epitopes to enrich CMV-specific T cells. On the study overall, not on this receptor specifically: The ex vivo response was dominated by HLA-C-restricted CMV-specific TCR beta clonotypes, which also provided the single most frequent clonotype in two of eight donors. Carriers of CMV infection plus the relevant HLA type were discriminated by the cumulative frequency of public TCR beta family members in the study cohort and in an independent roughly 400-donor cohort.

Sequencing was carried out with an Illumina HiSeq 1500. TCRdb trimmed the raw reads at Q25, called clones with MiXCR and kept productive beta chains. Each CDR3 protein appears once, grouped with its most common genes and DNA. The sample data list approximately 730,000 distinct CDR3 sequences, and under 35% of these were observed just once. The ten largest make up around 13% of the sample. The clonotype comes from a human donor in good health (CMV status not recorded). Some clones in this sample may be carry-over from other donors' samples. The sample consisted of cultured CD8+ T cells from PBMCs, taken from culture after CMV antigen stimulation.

The sequenced DNA is TGTGCCAGCAGCTTTGGACAGGGGCATTACGAGCAGTACTTC. It is translated as CASSFGQGHYEQYF. The chain is made from TRBV7-6 and TRBJ2-7, and 9 junctional nucleotides match TRBD1. As encoded in the germline V gene, CDR1 is SGHVS while CDR2 is FNYEAQ. The CDR3 goes from the cysteine to the phenylalanine over 14 residues. The CDR3 DNA has 42 bases and is translated from base 1. V loses 3 bases at its end and J loses 4 bases; junction bases beyond the gene matches: 4.